These 23 T cell receptor beta chains came from one sample sequenced in a study of radiotherapy plus CTLA-4 blockade in lung cancer. This table comes from immunoSEQ multiplex PCR, and its TCRdb copy is limited to in-frame clones, with some not included. The table records 45,000 to 55,000 clones, about 88% of them present only once. The sequences come from peripheral blood, collected from a patient treated with radiotherapy plus ipilimumab. The receptor set was obtained from a human donor with non-small cell lung cancer whose response to radiotherapy plus ipilimumab could not be evaluated.

DNA of the CDR3: TGCGCCAGCAGCATAGGGGGAATTGGGTACAATGAGCAGTTCTTC. Encoded protein: CASSIGGIGYNEQFF. The chain is built from TRBV5-1 and TRBJ2-1; D possibly corresponds to TRBD1 (6 bases). This CDR3 spans 15 amino acids. The V gene's germline CDR1 is SGHRS and CDR2 YFSETQ. V dropped 4 bases and J dropped 4 bases, with 15 bases sitting between them. Based on the CDR3 plus reference TRBV5-1 and TRBJ2-1, the full variable domain is KAGVTQTPRYLIKTRGQQVTLSCSPISGHRSVSWYQQTPGQGLQFLFEYFSETQRNKGNFPGRFSGRQFSNSRSEMNVSTLELGDSALYLCASSIGGIGYNEQFFGPGTRLTVL.

This rearrangement joins TRBV5-1 to TRBJ2-5; 12 bases line up with TRBD2. The CDR3 covers 14 residues. The junction had 3 bases not matched to a gene; V was cut back by 4 bases and J by 5 bases. Germline V lookup: CDR1 SGHRS, CDR2 YFSETQ. For the CDR3, the DNA is TGCGCCAGCAGCGGAACTAGCGGGGGGGAGACCCAGTACTTC. This encodes CASSGTSGGETQYF. Based on the CDR3 plus reference TRBV5-1 and TRBJ2-5, the full variable domain is KAGVTQTPRYLIKTRGQQVTLSCSPISGHRSVSWYQQTPGQGLQFLFEYFSETQRNKGNFPGRFSGRQFSNSRSEMNVSTLELGDSALYLCASSGTSGGETQYFGPGTRLLVL.

The chain combines TRBV5-4 with TRBJ1-4; D is unresolved. The ends were cut back, 1 base at V and 4 bases at J, with 11 bases in the middle. The V gene's germline CDR1 is SGHNT and CDR2 YYREEE (reference sequence). This CDR3 region has 15 residues. CDR3 sequence: CASSLSRGFNEKLFF. CDR3 nucleotide sequence: TGTGCCAGCAGCTTGTCAAGAGGGTTTAATGAAAAACTGTTTTTT. Together with reference TRBV5-4 and TRBJ1-4, the CDR3 gives the full variable domain: ETGVTQSPTHLIKTRGQQVTLRCSSQSGHNTVSWYQQALGQGPQFIFQYYREEENGRGNFPPRFSGLQFPNYSSELNVNALELDDSALYLCASSLSRGFNEKLFFGSGTQLSVL.

This chain connects TRBV27 to TRBJ2-7; tentatively, D is TRBD1 (6 bases). The CDR3 sequence is 15 residues long. The germline V and J ends were trimmed by 2 bases and 1 base, with 12 bases remaining between them. Germline values: CDR1 MNHEY, CDR2 SMNVEV (reference sequence). CDR3 sequence: CASSLKPGQSYEQYF. The CDR3 coding sequence is TGTGCCAGCAGTTTAAAACCGGGACAATCCTACGAGCAGTACTTC.

This chain joins TRBV19 and TRBJ2-2; TRBD2 might be the D (5 bases). CDR3 length: 14 residues. Trimming left V 3 bases short and J 4 bases short, with 9 bases between. Germline assignment: CDR1 LNHDA and CDR2 SQIVND (reference sequence). Here the CDR3 reads CASSMGRGTGELFF. CDR3 nucleotides: TGTGCCAGTAGTATGGGGAGAGGCACCGGGGAGCTGTTTTTT.

The CDR3 reads CASSRTSNTGELFF. For the CDR3, the DNA is TGCGCCAGCAGCAGAACTTCGAACACCGGGGAGCTGTTTTTT. The chain recombines TRBV4-3 with TRBJ2-2; D not certain. The CDR3 spans 14 residues. V gave up 5 bases and J gave up 0 bases, with 7 bases separating them. The germline V gene encodes CDR1 LGHNA and CDR2 YSLEER.

The chain uses TRBV12-5 and TRBJ2-7; TRBD1 agrees at 9 bases. Germline V gene data show CDR1 as LGHNT and CDR2 as FRNRAP. Germline trimming cut 2 bases from V and 3 bases from J; bases unmatched to any gene: 11. The CDR3 totals 17 residues. The CDR3: CASGLPQGARGVYEQYF. Written as DNA, the CDR3 is TGTGCTAGTGGTTTGCCACAGGGGGCTCGAGGGGTCTACGAGCAGTACTTC.

The J gene is TRBJ1-2, the V gene TRBV4-3, with D tentatively TRBD1 (6 bases). Germline V gene data show CDR1 as LGHNA and CDR2 as YSLEER. CDR3 size: 17 residues. Trimming removed 0 bases at V and 2 bases at J, with 16 bases between. CDR3 bases: TGCGCCAGCAGCCAAGATTGGGGGCGCACAGGGAACTATGGCTACACCTTC. Its protein product is CASSQDWGRTGNYGYTF.

V gene TRBV6-1 combines with J gene TRBJ1-6; tentative D call: TRBD1 (5 bases). Germline V gene lookup returns CDR1 MNHNS and CDR2 SASEGT. Deletions cut 2 bases from V and 9 bases from J, with 14 bases between. The CDR3 runs 15 residues. The CDR3 DNA follows: TGTGCCAGCAGTGAATGGCAGGGAATGGTTTCACCCCTCCACTTT. It specifies CASSEWQGMVSPLHF.

This chain links TRBV5-5 with TRBJ2-5; a weak D match, TRBD1 (5 bases). The CDR3 sequence is 14 residues long. Germline-derived CDR1 and CDR2 are SGHKS and YYEKEE (reference sequence). V lost 0 bases, J lost 13 bases, and 19 bases lay in between. The CDR3 region is CASSLGSDSYLWYF. The DNA for the CDR3 is TGTGCCAGCAGCTTGGGATCAGACAGTTACCTTTGGTACTTC.

The chain combines TRBV5-1 with TRBJ2-1, with TRBD1 matching 8 bases. Germline loops: CDR1 SGHRS, CDR2 YFSETQ. The CDR3 consists of 16 residues. The V gene end was trimmed by 6 bases and the J gene end by 6 bases; junction bases not matched to a gene: 14. The CDR3 spells CASNGGTGLNGNEQFF. The DNA of the CDR3 is TGCGCCAGCAATGGGGGGACAGGACTAAACGGCAATGAGCAGTTCTTC.

This chain connects TRBV15 to TRBJ2-1; TRBD2 is a possible D gene (5 bases). The germline V gene has CDR1 LNHNV and CDR2 YYDKDF (reference sequence). CDR3 length: 13 amino acids. V gave up 1 base and J gave up 10 bases, with 11 bases separating them. CDR3 DNA: TGTGCCACCAGCAGAGTCGTCCGGGGAGAGCAGTTCTTC. Its translation: CATSRVVRGEQFF.

This clone has only a few counts. The V gene is TRBV13, the J gene TRBJ2-7, with D maybe TRBD1 (6 bases). The ends were cut back, 5 bases at V and 9 bases at J, with 20 bases in the middle. The CDR3 is 14 amino acids. Germline CDR1 PRHDT, CDR2 FYEKMQ (reference sequence). This CDR3 reads CASSDRRIKVGQYF. The CDR3 bases are TGTGCCAGCAGCGACAGGCGTATTAAGGTTGGGCAGTACTTC.

This clone was observed once. V and J are TRBV21-1 and TRBJ2-7; the table's D gene call, TRBD1, was not cross checked with the DNA. TRBV21-1 is classified as a pseudogene. The CDR3 loop spans 10 amino acids. The CDR3 spells CASSQNEQYF. CDR3 DNA sequence: TGTGCCAGCAGCCAGAACGAGCAGTACTTC.

This rearrangement joins TRBV18 to TRBJ2-7; the match to TRBD1 covers 7 bases. V was pared by 0 bases and J by 6 bases, with 11 bases of the junction left unmatched. Germline V CDR1 and CDR2: KGHSH, LQKENI. There are 16 residues in the CDR3. CDR3 protein: CASSPPHKGGKGEQYF. DNA for the CDR3: TGTGCCAGCTCACCACCGCACAAAGGGGGCAAGGGCGAGCAGTACTTC.

The chain is built from TRBV21-1 and TRBJ1-2; the DNA was not used to check the table's D call, TRBD1. TRBV21-1 constitutes a pseudogene. The CDR3 spans 13 residues. This CDR3 is CASHRGPNYGYTF. The CDR3 coding sequence is TGTGCCAGCCACAGGGGGCCTAACTATGGCTACACCTTC.

This chain connects TRBV27 to TRBJ1-5; maybe TRBD1 (5 bases). Germline CDR1 MNHEY, CDR2 SMNVEV (reference sequence). V lost 3 bases to trimming and J lost 5 bases, with 14 bases between them. This CDR3 has 15 residues. The CDR3 sequence is CASSFSRGGDQPQHF. Written as DNA, the CDR3 is TGTGCCAGCAGTTTTTCTCGGGGAGGGGATCAGCCCCAGCATTTT.

This clone showed up just a few times. DNA for the CDR3: TGTGCCAGCAGCCCATGGACAGGGGGTGGAGATACGCAGTATTTT. As protein: CASSPWTGGGDTQYF. The chain is built from TRBV7-2 and TRBJ2-3; TRBD1 agrees at 10 bases. Germline CDR1 SGHTA, CDR2 FQGNSA. V lost 5 bases, J lost 5 bases, and 7 bases stayed unmatched. This CDR3 is built from 15 residues. The whole variable domain, remainder taken from reference TRBV7-2 and TRBJ2-3, is GAGVSQSPSNKVTEKGKDVELRCDPISGHTALYWYRQSLGQGLEFLIYFQGNSAPDKSGLPSDRFSAERTGGSVSTLTIQRTQQEDSAVYLCASSPWTGGGDTQYFGPGTRLTVL.

This chain links TRBV6-5 with TRBJ1-4; D is perhaps TRBD1 (6 bases). The ends were cut back, 8 bases at V and 8 bases at J, with 18 bases in the middle. CDR1 is MNHEY, CDR2 SVGAGI, per germline. This CDR3 spans 14 amino acids. The CDR3 here is CASSAGAGGEKLFF. CDR3 nucleotide sequence: TGTGCCAGCTCAGCGGGGGCGGGAGGAGAAAAACTGTTTTTT.

This clone was seen only a few times. The chain links TRBV28 to TRBJ2-7, with 7 nucleotides matching TRBD1. After removal of 6 bases from V and 0 bases from J, the junction contained 8 bases not matched to a gene. CDR1 is MDHEN and CDR2 is SYDVKM in the germline V gene. This CDR3 spans 15 amino acids. CDR3 bases: TGTGCCAGCAGCCGAACAGGGGTAAGCTCCTACGAGCAGTACTTC. Its translation: CASSRTGVSSYEQYF.

This clone was picked up one time. The rearrangement uses TRBV7-6 and TRBJ2-2, with 9 bases matching TRBD2. From germline, CDR1 is SGHVS and CDR2 FNYEAQ. The trim removed 5 bases at V and 3 bases at J, leaving 4 bases unmatched. CDR3 length equals 15 residues. CDR3 amino acids: CASSVRGGDTGELFF. For the CDR3, the DNA is TGTGCCAGCAGCGTGCGGGGGGGTGACACCGGGGAGCTGTTTTTT.

V is TRBV10-2 and J is TRBJ1-5, with 8 bases lining up with TRBD1. J lost 4 bases, V lost 3 bases, and 5 bases had no gene match. This CDR3 region has 15 residues. Germline lookup yields CDR1 WSHSY and CDR2 SAAADI. The CDR3 DNA reads as TGCGCCAGCAGTGAAGGTCAGGGGGCAAATCAGCCCCAGCATTTT. Translation: CASSEGQGANQPQHF.

The chain couples TRBV6-4 to TRBJ2-1; the D gene is possibly TRBD1 (6 bases). The length of the CDR3 is 14 residues. CDR1 is MRHNA, CDR2 SNTAGT, per germline. Trimming took 3 bases from V and 2 from J, leaving 8 bases between them. DNA for the CDR3: TGTGCCAGCAGTGAAAAGGGGGCCTACAATGAGCAGTTCTTC. As protein: CASSEKGAYNEQFF.